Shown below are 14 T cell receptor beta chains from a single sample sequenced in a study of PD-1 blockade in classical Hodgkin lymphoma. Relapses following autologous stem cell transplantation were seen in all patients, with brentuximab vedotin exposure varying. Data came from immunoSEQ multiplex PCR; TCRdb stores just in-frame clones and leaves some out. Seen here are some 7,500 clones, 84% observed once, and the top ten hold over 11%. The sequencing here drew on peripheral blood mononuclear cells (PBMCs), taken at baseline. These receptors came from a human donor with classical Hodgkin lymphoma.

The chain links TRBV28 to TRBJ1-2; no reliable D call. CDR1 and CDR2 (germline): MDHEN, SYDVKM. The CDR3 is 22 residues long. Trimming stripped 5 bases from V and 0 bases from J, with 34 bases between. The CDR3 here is CASSPPAGFSTPKDGSNYGYTF. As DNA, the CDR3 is TGTGCCAGCAGTCCCCCCGCAGGTTTCTCAACACCAAAGGACGGCTCTAACTATGGCTACACCTTC.

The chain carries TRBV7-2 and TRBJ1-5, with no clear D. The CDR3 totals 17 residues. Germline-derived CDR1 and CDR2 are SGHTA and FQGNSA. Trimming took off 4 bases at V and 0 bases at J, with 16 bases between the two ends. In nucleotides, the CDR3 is TGTGCCAGCAGCTCCTTCGGCAGTCTCTATAGCAATCAGCCCCAGCATTTT. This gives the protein CASSSFGSLYSNQPQHF. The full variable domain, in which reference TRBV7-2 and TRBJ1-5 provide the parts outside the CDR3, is GAGVSQSPSNKVTEKGKDVELRCDPISGHTALYWYRQSLGQGLEFLIYFQGNSAPDKSGLPSDRFSAERTGGSVSTLTIQRTQQEDSAVYLCASSSFGSLYSNQPQHFGDGTRLSIL.

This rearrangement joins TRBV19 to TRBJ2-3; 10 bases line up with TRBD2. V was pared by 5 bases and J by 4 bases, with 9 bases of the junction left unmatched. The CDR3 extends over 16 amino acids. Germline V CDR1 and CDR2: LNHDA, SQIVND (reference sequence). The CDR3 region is CASSLSSGRGADTQYF. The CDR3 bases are TGTGCCAGTAGTCTTTCTAGCGGGAGAGGGGCAGATACGCAGTATTTT.

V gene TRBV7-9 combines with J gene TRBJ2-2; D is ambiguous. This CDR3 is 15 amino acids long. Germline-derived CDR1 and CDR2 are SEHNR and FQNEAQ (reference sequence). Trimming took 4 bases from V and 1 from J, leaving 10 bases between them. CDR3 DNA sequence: TGTGCCAGCAGCTCAGAAGAAGAGAACACCGGGGAGCTGTTTTTT. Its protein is CASSSEEENTGELFF.

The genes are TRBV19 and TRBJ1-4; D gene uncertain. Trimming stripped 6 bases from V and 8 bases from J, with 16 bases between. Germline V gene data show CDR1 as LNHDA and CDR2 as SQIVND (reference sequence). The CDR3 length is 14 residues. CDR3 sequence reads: CASRNPRVSEKLFF. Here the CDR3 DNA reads TGTGCCAGTAGAAACCCGAGGGTCAGCGAAAAACTGTTTTTT.

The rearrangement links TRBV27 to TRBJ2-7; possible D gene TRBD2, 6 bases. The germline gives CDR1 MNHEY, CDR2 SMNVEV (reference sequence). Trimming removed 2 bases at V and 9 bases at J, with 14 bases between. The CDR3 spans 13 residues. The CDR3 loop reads CASSLMEGTGQYF. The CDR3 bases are TGTGCCAGCAGTTTAATGGAGGGGACCGGGCAGTACTTC.

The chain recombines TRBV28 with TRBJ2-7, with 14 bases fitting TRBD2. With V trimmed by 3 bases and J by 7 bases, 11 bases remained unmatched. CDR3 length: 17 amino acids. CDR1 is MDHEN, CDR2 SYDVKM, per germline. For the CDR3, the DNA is TGTGCCAGCAGTTTTGTACGCGGGACTAGCGGGAGTAGGGAGCAGTACTTC. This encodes CASSFVRGTSGSREQYF.

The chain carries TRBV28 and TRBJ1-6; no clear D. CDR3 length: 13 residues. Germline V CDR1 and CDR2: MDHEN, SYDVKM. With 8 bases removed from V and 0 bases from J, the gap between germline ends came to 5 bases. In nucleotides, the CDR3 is TGTGCCAGCTATCGCTCCTATAATTCACCCCTCCACTTT. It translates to CASYRSYNSPLHF. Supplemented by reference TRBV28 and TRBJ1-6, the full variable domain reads DVKVTQSSRYLVKRTGEKVFLECVQDMDHENMFWYRQDPGLGLRLIYFSYDVKMKEKGDIPEGYSVSREKKERFSLILESASTNQTSMYLCASYRSYNSPLHFGNGTRLTVT.

As DNA, the CDR3 is TGTGCCAGCAGCAGTCAGGGGGCCGGGGAGCTGTTTTTT. Amino acids: CASSSQGAGELFF. The chain uses TRBV27 and TRBJ2-2; TRBD1 matches at 7 bases. Germline CDR1 is MNHEY and CDR2 is SMNVEV (reference sequence). The trim removed 6 bases at V and 6 bases at J, leaving 4 bases unmatched. The CDR3 runs 13 residues.

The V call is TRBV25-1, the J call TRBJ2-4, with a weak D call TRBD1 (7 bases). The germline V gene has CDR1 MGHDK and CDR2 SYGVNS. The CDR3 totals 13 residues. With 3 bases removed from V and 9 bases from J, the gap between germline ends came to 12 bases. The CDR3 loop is CASSDYQGGIQYF. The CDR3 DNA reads TGTGCCAGCAGTGACTACCAGGGGGGCATTCAGTACTTC.

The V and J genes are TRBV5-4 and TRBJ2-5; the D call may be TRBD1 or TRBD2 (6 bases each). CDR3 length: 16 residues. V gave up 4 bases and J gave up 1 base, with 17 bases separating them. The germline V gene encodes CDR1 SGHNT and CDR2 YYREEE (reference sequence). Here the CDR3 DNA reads TGTGCCAGCAGCACACAGGGAGGAGGTCGCCAAGAGACCCAGTACTTC. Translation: CASSTQGGGRQETQYF.

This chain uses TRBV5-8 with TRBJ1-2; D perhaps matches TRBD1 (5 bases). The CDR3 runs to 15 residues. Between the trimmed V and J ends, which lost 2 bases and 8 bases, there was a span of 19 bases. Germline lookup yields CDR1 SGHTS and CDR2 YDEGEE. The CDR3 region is CASSFRQWASGGYTF. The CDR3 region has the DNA TGTGCCAGCAGCTTCAGACAGTGGGCTAGTGGGGGCTACACCTTC. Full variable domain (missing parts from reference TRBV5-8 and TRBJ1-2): EAGVTQSPTHLIKTRGQQATLRCSPISGHTSVYWYQQALGLGLQFLLWYDEGEERNRGNFPPRFSGRQFPNYSSELNVNALELEDSALYLCASSFRQWASGGYTFGSGTRLTVV.

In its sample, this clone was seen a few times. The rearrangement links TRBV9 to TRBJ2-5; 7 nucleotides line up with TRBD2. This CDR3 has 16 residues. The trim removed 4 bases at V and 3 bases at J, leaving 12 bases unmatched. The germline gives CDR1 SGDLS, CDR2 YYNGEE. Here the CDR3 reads CASSTRPSSGKETQYF. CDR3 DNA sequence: TGTGCCAGCAGCACCCGTCCGTCTAGCGGAAAAGAGACCCAGTACTTC.

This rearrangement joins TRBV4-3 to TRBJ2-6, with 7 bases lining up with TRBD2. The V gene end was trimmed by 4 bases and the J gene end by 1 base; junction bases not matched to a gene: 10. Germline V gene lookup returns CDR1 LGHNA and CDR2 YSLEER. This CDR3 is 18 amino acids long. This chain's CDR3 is CASSPTLAGWSGANVLTF. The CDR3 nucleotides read TGCGCCAGCAGCCCCACCTTAGCGGGTTGGTCTGGGGCCAACGTCCTGACTTTC.